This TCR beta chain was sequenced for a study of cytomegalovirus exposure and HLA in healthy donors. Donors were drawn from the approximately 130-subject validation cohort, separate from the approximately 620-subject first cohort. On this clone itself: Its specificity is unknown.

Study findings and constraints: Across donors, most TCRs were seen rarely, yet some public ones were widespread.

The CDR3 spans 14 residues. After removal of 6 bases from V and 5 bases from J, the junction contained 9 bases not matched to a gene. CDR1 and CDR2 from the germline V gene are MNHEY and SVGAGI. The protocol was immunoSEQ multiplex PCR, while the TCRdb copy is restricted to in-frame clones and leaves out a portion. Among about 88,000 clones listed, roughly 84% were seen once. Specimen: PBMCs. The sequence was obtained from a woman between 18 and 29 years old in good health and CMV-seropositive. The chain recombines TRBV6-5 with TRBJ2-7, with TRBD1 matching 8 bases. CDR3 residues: CASSNDRGGHEQYF. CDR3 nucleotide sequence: TGTGCCAGCAGCAACGACAGGGGAGGCCACGAGCAGTACTTC.